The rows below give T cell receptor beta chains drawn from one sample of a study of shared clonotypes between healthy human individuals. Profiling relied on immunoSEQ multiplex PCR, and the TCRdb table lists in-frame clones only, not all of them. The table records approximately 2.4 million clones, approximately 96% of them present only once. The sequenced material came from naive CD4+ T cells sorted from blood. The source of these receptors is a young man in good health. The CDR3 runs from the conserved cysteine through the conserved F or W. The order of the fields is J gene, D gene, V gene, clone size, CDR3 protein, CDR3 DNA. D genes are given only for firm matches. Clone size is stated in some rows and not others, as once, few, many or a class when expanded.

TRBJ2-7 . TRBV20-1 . CSAWGLEQYF TGCAGTGCCTGGGGCCTGGAGCAGTACTTC
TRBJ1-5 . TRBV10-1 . CASSEEPNQPQHF TGCGCCAGCAGTGAGGAACCCAATCAGCCCCAGCATTTT
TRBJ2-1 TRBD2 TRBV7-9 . CASSFTSGGISYNEQFF TGTGCCAGCAGCTTTACTAGCGGGGGGATTTCCTACAATGAGCAGTTCTTC
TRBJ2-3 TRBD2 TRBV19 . CASSIGGAGAMDTQYF TGTGCCAGTAGTATAGGAGGAGCGGGAGCTATGGATACGCAGTATTTT
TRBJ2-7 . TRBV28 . CASSSLGGYEQYF TGTGCCAGCAGCTCCTTAGGGGGATACGAGCAGTACTTC
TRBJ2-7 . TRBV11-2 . CASSLIPGVYEQYF TGTGCCAGCAGCTTAATCCCGGGGGTATACGAGCAGTACTTC
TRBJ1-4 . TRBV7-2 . CASSQRRGEKLFF TGTGCCAGCAGCCAGCGGAGAGGCGAAAAACTGTTTTTT
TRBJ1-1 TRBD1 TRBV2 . CASRSQGPTEAFF TGTGCCAGCAGATCACAGGGGCCAACTGAAGCTTTCTTT
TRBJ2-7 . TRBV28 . CASSSYSYEQYF TGTGCCAGCAGCAGTTACTCCTACGAGCAGTACTTC
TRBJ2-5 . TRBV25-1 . CASSVLGIKVETQYF TGTGCCAGCAGTGTATTAGGCATTAAGGTGGAGACCCAGTACTTC
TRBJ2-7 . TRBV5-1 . CASSLAPPGDYEQYF TGCGCCAGCAGCTTGGCCCCGCCCGGGGACTACGAGCAGTACTTC
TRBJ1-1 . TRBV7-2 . CASSLSGAGTEAFF TGTGCCAGCAGCTTATCGGGGGCGGGCACTGAAGCTTTCTTT
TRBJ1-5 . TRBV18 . CASSNSYSNQPQHF TGTGCCAGCTCAAACAGCTATAGCAATCAGCCCCAGCATTTT
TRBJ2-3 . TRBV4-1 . CASSQGPPADTQYF TGCGCCAGCAGCCAAGGCCCGCCGGCGGATACGCAGTATTTT
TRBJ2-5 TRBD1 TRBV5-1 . CASSLPTGLVQETQYF TGCGCCAGCAGCCTGCCGACAGGGCTGGTCCAAGAGACCCAGTACTTC
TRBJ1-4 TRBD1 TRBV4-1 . CASSQDQGVGNEKLFF TGCGCCAGCAGCCAAGACCAGGGGGTCGGTAATGAAAAACTGTTTTTT
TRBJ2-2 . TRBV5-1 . CASSFGWSNTGELFF TGCGCCAGCAGCTTCGGTTGGTCGAACACCGGGGAGCTGTTTTTT
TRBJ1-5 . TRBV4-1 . CASSPRTALAGDQPQHF TGCGCCAGCAGCCCGCGGACAGCTTTAGCAGGGGATCAGCCCCAGCATTTT
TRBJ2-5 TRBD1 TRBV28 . CASSTGQFSETQYF TGTGCCAGCAGTACGGGACAGTTTTCGGAGACCCAGTACTTC
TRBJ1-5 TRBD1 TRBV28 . CASSFGTGVRQPQHF TGTGCCAGCAGTTTTGGGACAGGGGTACGTCAGCCCCAGCATTTT
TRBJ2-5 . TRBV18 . CASSPMQAQETQYF TGTGCCAGCTCACCCATGCAGGCCCAAGAGACCCAGTACTTC
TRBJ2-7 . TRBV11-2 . CASSLGTGMGEQYF TGTGCCAGCAGCTTAGGAACAGGGATGGGCGAGCAGTACTTC
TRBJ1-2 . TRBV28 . CASSLGGQDYGYTF TGTGCCAGCAGTTTAGGTGGCCAGGACTATGGCTACACCTTC
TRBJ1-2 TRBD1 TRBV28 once CASQPSGTGRLGYTF TGTGCCAGCCAACCCTCCGGGACAGGGAGGCTTGGCTACACCTTC
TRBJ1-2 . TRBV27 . CASSFRGPYGYTF TGTGCCAGCAGTTTCCGGGGGCCCTATGGCTACACCTTC
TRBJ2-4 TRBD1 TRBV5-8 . CASVYRGRGTYQYF TGTGCCAGCGTATACAGGGGGCGAGGAACCTATCAGTACTTC
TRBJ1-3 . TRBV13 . CASSLGLKGVGDTIYF TGTGCCAGCAGCTTAGGCCTAAAGGGGGTCGGAGACACCATATATTTT
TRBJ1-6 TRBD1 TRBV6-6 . CASRGQVNSPLHF TGTGCCAGCAGGGGACAGGTGAATTCACCCCTCCACTTT
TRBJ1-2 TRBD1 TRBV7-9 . CASSFGQGDDYGYTF TGTGCCAGCAGCTTTGGACAGGGGGATGACTATGGCTACACCTTC
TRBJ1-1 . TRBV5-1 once CASSLFGGLDTEAFF TGCGCCAGCAGCTTGTTTGGGGGGCTGGACACTGAAGCTTTCTTT
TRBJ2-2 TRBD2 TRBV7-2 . CASTPGLANTGELFF TGTGCCAGCACCCCGGGACTAGCGAACACCGGGGAGCTGTTTTTT
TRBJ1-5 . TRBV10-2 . CASSGQGNQPQHF TGCGCCAGCAGTGGGCAGGGCAATCAGCCCCAGCATTTT
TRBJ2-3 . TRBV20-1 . CSALGVDTQYF TGCAGTGCTCTGGGGGTAGATACGCAGTATTTT
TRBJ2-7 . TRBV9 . CASSVHPEFYEQYF TGTGCCAGCAGCGTGCACCCAGAGTTCTACGAGCAGTACTTC
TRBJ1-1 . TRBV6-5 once CASRPAAGVNTEAFF TGTGCCAGCAGGCCTGCCGCGGGGGTGAACACTGAAGCTTTCTTT
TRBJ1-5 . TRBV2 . CASSEGAVNQPQHF TGTGCCAGCAGTGAAGGGGCGGTTAATCAGCCCCAGCATTTT
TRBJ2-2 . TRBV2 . CASSGQSTGELFF TGTGCCAGCAGTGGACAGTCGACCGGGGAGCTGTTTTTT
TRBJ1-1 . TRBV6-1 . CASRGELRVNTEAFF TGTGCCAGCAGGGGGGAATTAAGGGTGAACACTGAAGCTTTCTTT
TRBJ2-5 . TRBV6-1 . CASSEQGGGLGETQYF TGTGCCAGCAGTGAACAGGGGGGAGGCCTGGGAGAGACCCAGTACTTC
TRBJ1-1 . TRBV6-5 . CASSYGTAVFF TGTGCCAGCAGTTACGGGACGGCCGTCTTCTTT
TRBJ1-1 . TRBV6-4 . CATQNRAMNTEAFF TGTGCCACCCAAAACCGGGCGATGAACACTGAAGCTTTCTTT
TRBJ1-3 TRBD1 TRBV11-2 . CASSQRTGGTGNTIYF TGTGCCAGCAGCCAGAGGACAGGGGGAACCGGAAACACCATATATTTT
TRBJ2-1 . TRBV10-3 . CAISEGEVGNEQFF TGTGCCATCAGTGAAGGGGAGGTCGGCAATGAGCAGTTCTTC
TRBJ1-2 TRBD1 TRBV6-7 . CASDRDGHYGYTF TGTGCCAGCGACAGGGACGGACACTATGGCTACACCTTC
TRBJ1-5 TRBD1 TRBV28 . CASSLLPGQGGDSNQPQHF TGTGCCAGCAGTTTATTACCGGGACAGGGTGGCGATAGCAATCAGCCCCAGCATTTT
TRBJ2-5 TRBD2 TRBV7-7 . CASSASGKETQYF TGTGCTAGCAGCGCAAGCGGGAAAGAGACCCAGTACTTC
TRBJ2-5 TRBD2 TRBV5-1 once CASSPVGGEQETQYF TGCGCCAGCAGCCCTGTCGGGGGGGAACAAGAGACCCAGTACTTC
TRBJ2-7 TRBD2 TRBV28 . CASSLSMRPGGSYEQYF TGTGCCAGCAGTTTATCGATGAGGCCGGGGGGGAGCTACGAGCAGTACTTC
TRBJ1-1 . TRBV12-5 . CASGLGNRRPTEAFF TGTGCTAGTGGTTTGGGTAACCGAAGGCCCACTGAAGCTTTCTTT
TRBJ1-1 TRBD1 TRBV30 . CAWRGQANTEAFF TGTGCCTGGAGGGGACAGGCGAACACTGAAGCTTTCTTT
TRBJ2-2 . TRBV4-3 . CASSQDGGTYTGELFF TGCGCCAGCAGCCAAGATGGGGGGACCTACACCGGGGAGCTGTTTTTT
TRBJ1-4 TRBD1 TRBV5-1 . CASSLATGNEKLFF TGCGCCAGCAGCTTAGCGACAGGGAATGAAAAACTGTTTTTT
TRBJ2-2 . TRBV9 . CASSATGTDYTGELFF TGTGCCAGCAGCGCCACCGGGACGGATTACACCGGGGAGCTGTTTTTT
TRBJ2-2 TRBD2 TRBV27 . CASSLISGSSGELFF TGTGCCAGCAGTTTAATTAGCGGGAGCTCCGGGGAGCTGTTTTTT
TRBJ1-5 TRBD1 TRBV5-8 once CASSLGGQTRIFAPQHF TGTGCCAGCAGCTTGGGGGGACAGACGCGCATATTTGCGCCCCAGCATTTT
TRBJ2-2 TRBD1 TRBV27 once CASRTGQVNTGELFF TGTGCCAGCAGGACGGGACAGGTCAACACCGGGGAGCTGTTTTTT